Below are 25 T cell receptor beta chains sequenced from a single sample in a study of T cells after posttransplantation cyclophosphamide. The assay was immunoSEQ multiplex PCR, and TCRdb's table has in-frame clones only and misses some. The repertoire consists of tens of thousands of clones, none detected only once. Sample: PBMCs. The source is a woman aged 60-75 years in good health, CMV-negative, and a related stem cell transplant donor.

Many counts were recorded for this clone. The J gene is TRBJ2-5, the V gene TRBV7-9; D gene uncertain. V was shortened by 10 bases and J by 1 base, with 7 bases between the two germline ends. Germline lookup yields CDR1 SEHNR and CDR2 FQNEAQ (reference sequence). The CDR3 sequence is 11 residues long. The CDR3 loop is CAKGPQETQYF. The CDR3 DNA reads TGTGCCAAGGGCCCCCAAGAGACCCAGTACTTC.

This clone was detected ten times or more. V usage is TRBV28 and J usage is TRBJ1-6; 7 nucleotides align to TRBD1. CDR1 and CDR2 (germline): MDHEN, SYDVKM. This CDR3 has 16 amino acids. Losses at the gene ends were 5 bases for V and 1 base for J; bases not matched to a gene: 5. The CDR3 DNA is TGTGCCAGCAGTCACCGACAGGGTTCCTATAATTCACCCCTCCACTTT. This translates into CASSHRQGSYNSPLHF.

The V call is TRBV2, the J call TRBJ2-3; 9 bases map to TRBD1. V lost 7 bases, J lost 3 bases, and 5 bases stayed unmatched. The length of the CDR3 is 14 residues. Looked up from germline, CDR1 is SNHLY and CDR2 is FYNNEI. The CDR3 DNA is TGTGCCAGCACCGGGGGACAGGGAACAGATACGCAGTATTTT. Protein product: CASTGGQGTDTQYF.

This clone has only a few counts. The rearrangement links TRBV14 to TRBJ1-1; tentative D call: TRBD1 (6 bases). The V and J ends lost 0 bases and 4 bases respectively, with 9 bases between them. The V gene's germline CDR1 is SGHDN and CDR2 FVKESK. The CDR3 length is 14 residues. CDR3: CASSQDGGSTEAFF. CDR3 in DNA: TGTGCCAGCAGCCAAGATGGGGGCTCCACTGAAGCTTTCTTT. The full variable domain, with the rest looked up from reference TRBV14 and TRBJ1-1, is EAGVTQFPSHSVIEKGQTVTLRCDPISGHDNLYWYRRVMGKEIKFLLHFVKESKQDESGMPNNRFLAERTGGTYSTLKVQPAELEDSGVYFCASSQDGGSTEAFFGQGTRLTVV.

The table lists this clone with many counts. The chain employs TRBV7-9 and TRBJ2-7; the match to TRBD1 covers 9 bases. The germline gives CDR1 SEHNR, CDR2 FQNEAQ (reference sequence). The V segment lost 5 bases and the J segment 5 bases; nucleotides outside the gene matches: 7. This CDR3 comprises 14 residues. The CDR3 sequence: CASSPRGQGHEQYF. The CDR3 nucleotides read TGTGCCAGCAGCCCTCGGGGACAGGGCCACGAGCAGTACTTC.

Many counts were recorded for this clone. The chain employs TRBV19 and TRBJ1-1; TRBD1 agrees at 7 bases. This CDR3 comprises 17 residues. The V gene end was trimmed by 5 bases and the J gene end by 1 base; junction bases not matched to a gene: 13. Germline V gene sequence: CDR1 LNHDA, CDR2 SQIVND (reference sequence). The CDR3 DNA is TGTGCCAGTAGTGTAATCCTTACAGGGGACCAGAACACTGAAGCTTTCTTT. Protein product: CASSVILTGDQNTEAFF. Variable domain in full (rest from reference TRBV19 and TRBJ1-1): DGGITQSPKYLFRKEGQNVTLSCEQNLNHDAMYWYRQDPGQGLRLIYYSQIVNDFQKGDIAEGYSVSREKKESFPLTVTSAQKNPTAFYLCASSVILTGDQNTEAFFGQGTRLTVV.

This clone was seen a handful of times. V and J are TRBV30 and TRBJ2-7; the match to TRBD2 covers 10 bases. V trimming: 3 bases; J trimming: 4 bases; junction bases outside the gene matches: 6. The CDR3 extends over 14 amino acids. Germline V gene data show CDR1 as GTSNPN and CDR2 as SVGIG (reference sequence). CDR3 bases: TGTGCCTGGAGAGCCGGGACTAGCGCTTACGAGCAGTACTTC. This gives the protein CAWRAGTSAYEQYF.

By sample fraction, this clone is medium-sized. The chain uses TRBV7-2 and TRBJ2-1; the match to TRBD2 covers 9 bases. After removal of 3 bases from V and 8 bases from J, the junction contained 8 bases not matched to a gene. The CDR3 consists of 15 residues. The germline V gene encodes CDR1 SGHTA and CDR2 FQGNSA. In DNA form, the CDR3 reads TGTGCCAGCAGCTTTGGGTCTAGCGGGATAGATGAGCAGTTCTTC. Its translation: CASSFGSSGIDEQFF.

The chain recombines TRBV20-1 with TRBJ1-1; the D is unclear. The CDR3 sequence is 11 residues long. Per germline, CDR1 DFQATT and CDR2 SNEGSKA (reference sequence). Trimming removed 1 base from V and 5 bases from J, with 5 bases in between. The CDR3 region is CSARALTEAFF. The CDR3 bases are TGCAGTGCTAGAGCGTTAACTGAAGCTTTCTTT.

A few counts support this clone. V usage is TRBV5-1 and J usage is TRBJ2-7, with D hard to call. The CDR3 length is 14 residues. From germline, CDR1 is SGHRS and CDR2 YFSETQ. Trimming removed 1 base from V and 2 bases from J, with 10 bases in between. The DNA of the CDR3 is TGCGCCAGCAGCTTGCGGCAGGCGACCTACGAGCAGTACTTC. It encodes CASSLRQATYEQYF.

This clone was observed many times. This sequence joins TRBV27 and TRBJ1-1; 8 nucleotides agree with TRBD1. Per the germline V gene, CDR1 is MNHEY and CDR2 is SMNVEV (reference sequence). The CDR3 loop spans 14 amino acids. After removal of 6 bases from V and 1 base from J, the junction contained 4 bases not matched to a gene. The CDR3 is CASRNRGENTEAFF. CDR3 DNA sequence: TGTGCCAGCAGGAACAGGGGGGAGAACACTGAAGCTTTCTTT.

This clone was observed many times. V usage is TRBV4-1 and J usage is TRBJ2-3; D call uncertain. This CDR3 spans 13 amino acids. V was cut by 6 bases and J by 4 bases, with 11 bases left in between. CDR1 is MGHRA, CDR2 YSYEKL, per germline. The CDR3 DNA is TGCGCCAGCAGTCACGATCCGGCAGATACGCAGTATTTT. Translated, it gives CASSHDPADTQYF.

The rearrangement uses TRBV9 and TRBJ1-2; unclear D gene. CDR1 and CDR2 from the germline V gene are SGDLS and YYNGEE. The CDR3 has 13 amino acids. Deletions cut 2 bases from V and 4 bases from J, with 9 bases between. The CDR3 nucleotides are TGTGCCAGCAGCGTCGGCGGTTCCTATGGCTACACCTTC. Its protein product is CASSVGGSYGYTF.

This clone occurred many times. The chain uses TRBV5-1 and TRBJ2-3, with a possible D match to TRBD1 (6 bases). V was shortened by 4 bases and J by 4 bases, with 7 bases between the two germline ends. Germline V lookup: CDR1 SGHRS, CDR2 YFSETQ. The CDR3 runs 12 residues. In nucleotides, the CDR3 is TGCGCCAGCAGCGGGGGCGCAGATACGCAGTATTTT. As protein: CASSGGADTQYF. The full variable domain, in which reference TRBV5-1 and TRBJ2-3 provide the parts outside the CDR3, is KAGVTQTPRYLIKTRGQQVTLSCSPISGHRSVSWYQQTPGQGLQFLFEYFSETQRNKGNFPGRFSGRQFSNSRSEMNVSTLELGDSALYLCASSGGADTQYFGPGTRLTVL.

This clone was seen repeatedly, ten times or more. V gene TRBV12-3 or TRBV12-4 combines with J gene TRBJ2-7; TRBD1 aligns across 8 bases. The CDR3 extends over 21 amino acids. The V and J ends lost 6 bases and 5 bases, in that order; junction bases with no gene match: 30. This CDR3 reads CASSFPLARDRKFLDGNEQYF. CDR3 in DNA: TGTGCCAGCAGCTTTCCTTTAGCCCGGGACAGGAAATTTTTAGACGGCAACGAGCAGTACTTC.

This clone was counted ten times or more. V usage is TRBV2 and J usage is TRBJ2-1, with 10 bases aligning to TRBD2. The V gene's germline CDR1 is SNHLY and CDR2 FYNNEI. V shed 6 bases and J 6 bases; nucleotides not matched to a gene: 8. CDR3 length: 15 amino acids. CDR3 sequence reads: CASRASGSKLNEQFF. DNA for the CDR3: TGTGCCAGCAGAGCTAGCGGGAGTAAACTCAATGAGCAGTTCTTC.

This clone was found many times. The rearrangement uses TRBV6-1 and TRBJ2-7; D tentatively reads TRBD1 or TRBD2 (5 bases each). The CDR3 length is 16 residues. V lost 4 bases and J lost 4, with 20 bases in between. Germline V gives CDR1 MNHNS, CDR2 SASEGT. CDR3 nucleotides: TGTGCCAGCAGTGGGGGCGAAGGACGAGGGTTTTACGAGCAGTACTTC. Amino acid sequence: CASSGGEGRGFYEQYF.

In this sample, this clone turned up many times. The chain links TRBV12-3 or TRBV12-4 to TRBJ2-1; 9 bases are a match to TRBD2. Trimming at V came to 5 bases and at J to 2 bases, leaving 10 bases not matched to a gene. CDR3 length: 17 amino acids. CDR3 bases: TGTGCCAGCAGTCCCTTCAGGGCTAGCGGGGCCTACAATGAGCAGTTCTTC. Amino acid sequence: CASSPFRASGAYNEQFF.

There are many counts of this clone. The gene calls are TRBV2 and TRBJ1-1, with D possibly TRBD1 on 6 matching bases. V shed 6 bases and J shed 7 bases, with 15 bases lying between them. From germline, CDR1 is SNHLY and CDR2 FYNNEI. This CDR3 contains 13 residues. The CDR3 nucleotides read TGTGCCAGCAGCGGGGCCCTCAGGGGTGAAGCTTTCTTT. Translation: CASSGALRGEAFF. Full variable domain (missing parts from reference TRBV2 and TRBJ1-1): EPEVTQTPSHQVTQMGQEVILRCVPISNHLYFYWYRQILGQKVEFLVSFYNNEISEKSEIFDDQFSVERPDGSNFTLKIRSTKLEDSAMYFCASSGALRGEAFFGQGTRLTVV.

In its sample, this clone was seen many times. The chain joins TRBV6-2 or TRBV6-3 to TRBJ1-2; a possible D gene is TRBD1 (6 bases). This CDR3 comprises 15 residues. Germline V gives CDR1 MNHEY, CDR2 SVGEGT. With 6 bases removed from V and 2 bases from J, the gap between germline ends came to 16 bases. The CDR3 bases are TGTGCCAGCAGCCGCACCGGGACACCGAACTATGGCTACACCTTC. This sequence encodes CASSRTGTPNYGYTF.

The J gene is TRBJ2-3, the V gene TRBV30; TRBD1 matches at 8 bases. CDR3 length equals 15 residues. Germline V gene sequence: CDR1 GTSNPN, CDR2 SVGIG (reference sequence). J lost 0 bases, V lost 1 base, and 3 bases had no gene match. The CDR3 region has the DNA TGTGCCTGGAGTGGGGCAGGGGGCAGCACAGATACGCAGTATTTT. As protein: CAWSGAGGSTDTQYF.

This clone was picked up many times. The genes are TRBV18 and TRBJ2-4; 7 bases agree with TRBD1. Germline V gene lookup returns CDR1 KGHSH and CDR2 LQKENI. There are 16 residues in the CDR3. V lost 6 bases to trimming and J lost 1 base; unmatched junction nucleotides: 9. CDR3 coding DNA: TGTGCCAGCTCCCAAGGGGGACAGATTGCCAAAAACATTCAGTACTTC. Amino acid sequence: CASSQGGQIAKNIQYF.

There are many counts of this clone. The rearrangement uses TRBV28 and TRBJ1-4; no definite D call. Trimming cost V 2 bases and J 7 bases, with 5 bases left between them. The germline gives CDR1 MDHEN, CDR2 SYDVKM. The CDR3 covers 12 residues. CDR3 coding DNA: TGTGCCAGCAGTTTAAGCGTTGAAAAACTGTTTTTT. Translation gives CASSLSVEKLFF.

V is TRBV2 and J is TRBJ2-3; D gene uncertain. Germline lookup yields CDR1 SNHLY and CDR2 FYNNEI. CDR3 length: 13 residues. With 8 bases removed from V and 0 bases from J, the gap between germline ends came to 9 bases. The CDR3 bases are TGTGCCAGCGTAGCAGCCAGCACAGATACGCAGTATTTT. This translates into CASVAASTDTQYF.

This clone was observed many times. This chain uses TRBV7-8 with TRBJ2-2, with 12 bases matching TRBD1. The trim removed 4 bases at V and 7 bases at J, leaving 13 bases unmatched. CDR3 size: 18 residues. Germline loops: CDR1 SGHVS, CDR2 FQNEAQ. CDR3 loop: CASSSTTTGQGALGELFF. The CDR3 DNA follows: TGTGCCAGCAGCTCGACAACTACGGGACAGGGGGCCCTCGGGGAGCTGTTTTTT.